This T cell receptor (beta chain) was obtained from a study of cytomegalovirus exposure and HLA in healthy donors (dated by TCRdb to about 2017). As for the study more broadly: An earlier analysis of some 620 of the donors reported 276 Gb of sequence data and 100 million to 120 million unique TCR beta sequences obtained from some 170 million T cells. About 330 gigabases of sequencing data and roughly 80 million unique TCR sequences made up an early release that covered fewer than 650 HLA-typed donors. Of the 300 to 500 genotyped donors, 75% to 85% were placed in the genetic ancestry cluster associated with self-reported Caucasian donors. The study aimed to test whether cataloging public T cell receptors could reveal signatures of past pathogen exposure. The study used immunosequencing to profile the T cell repertoires of approximately 690 subjects and linked those repertoires to cytomegalovirus serostatus. A separate validation cohort of 100 to 150 different subjects was used in addition to the roughly 700-subject first cohort. The study combined high-throughput TCR immunosequencing, statistical association of individual TCRs with disease status, and machine learning to predict cytomegalovirus infection status. In a later analysis, previously published TCR beta repertoires from some 640 donors were re-analyzed and high-resolution HLA genotyping was added so that TCR occurrence patterns could be studied. In the later analysis, no new phenotypic data were used to find candidate immune exposures; instead, reliance was placed on TCR beta sequences and their occurrence across donors. In an earlier analysis of 587 of the donors, high-throughput TCR beta sequencing was used to judge whether each TCR beta V gene segment behaved as functional or pseudogenic. Donor age, sex, ethnicity and CMV serostatus were compiled alongside the repertoire data. A later genetic analysis took genome-wide SNP genotypes for about 65% of the 666 donors and used that subset as a discovery cohort. All discovery cohort repertoires had been generated using a single sequencing platform. HLA typing covered class I and class II loci at four-digit resolution. Typing coverage varied by locus: roughly 620-640 donors for A, B, C, DRB1 and DQB1; roughly 500 for DQA1; approximately 610 for DPA1; some 470 for DPB1. Because of strong linkage in the cohort, 5 or 6 DR-DQ haplotypes were treated as single units for association and clustering. On average, over 200,000 unique TCR beta nucleotide sequences were sequenced per donor among fewer than 500 genotyped donors of the cohort, with 15% to 20% of those sequences being non-productive. On the study overall, not on this receptor specifically: The authors suggested that the approach could potentially be extended to other disease states and immunological phenotypes. When HLA alleles, especially DR and DQ, strongly co-occurred, attributing TCR associations to individual alleles was difficult. Presence/absence analyses assumed roughly uniform sequencing depth across donors, an assumption that may not hold. In a later genetic analysis, fewer N-insertions in productive TCRs were reported among donors in an Asian-associated ancestry cluster than the approximately 630-donor mean. According to a later analysis, TCR association rates differed among HLA loci, with DRB1 alleles showing the most associated TCRs and HLA-C alleles showing the fewest. Linkage disequilibrium might explain the correlated functional status among segregating V segments, but an unknown experimental factor could not be ruled out. The study gave a list of some 150 TCR beta chains associated with cytomegalovirus. The cohort was sequenced for TCR beta chains only, and without alpha or paired-chain data the features that could be detected were limited. In an earlier analysis of roughly 560 of the donors, most TCR beta V segments were observed in productive rearrangements about 90% or about 30% of the time, broadly matching IMGT annotations. CMV serostatus was the only immune exposure information available for the cohort. Because counts were too low, roughly 17 rarely observed V segments, including chromosome 9 orphons, were left out of the earlier analysis of some 640 of the donors. An association between a missense DCLRE1C variant and V-gene and J-gene trimming of TCR beta chains was found in a later genetic analysis and replicated in an independent cohort. In vitro tests confirmed that three of the cytomegalovirus-associated TCR beta chains recognize cytomegalovirus antigens. Across donors, most TCR sequences were observed very rarely, whereas some public TCRs were present in many individuals. A further reported finding was that TCR beta sequences accurately predicted the HLA-A and HLA-B alleles for most subjects in the first cohort. A later analysis found that most CMV-associated TCR beta chains appeared HLA-restricted, with HLA associations seemingly driven largely by CMV exposure. Cytomegalovirus status was reported to be diagnosed by the classifier with high specificity and sensitivity in both the original and validation cohorts. The 87-base-pair reads could not distinguish some IMGT-functional V segments, including TRBV6-2 and TRBV6-3, so those segments were excluded. A group of highly shared sequence variants was considered likely to be a technical artifact of the sequencing pipeline. A later analysis reported that several top co-occurrence clusters appeared linked to parvovirus B19, influenza, CMV and Epstein-Barr virus. In a later analysis, around 15,000 TCR beta sequences were associated with specific HLA alleles at a false discovery rate of 0.05. HLA typing was unavailable for some donors at each locus, so association tests used only the typed subset. A later analysis found that HLA-associated TCR beta chains were more clonally expanded and had lower generation probabilities than equally common non-associated chains.

On this clone itself: Its antigen specificity is not known. There are no base qualities to consult, and no much larger clone falls within one base.

The library was built by means of the immunoSEQ multiplex PCR assay. The multiplex PCR relied on a mix of 60 forward primers for TCR Vbeta segments and 13 reverse primers for TCR Jbeta segments. The CDR3 region of rearranged TCR beta genes was amplified from genomic DNA by a multiplex PCR assay. The amplified TCR beta libraries were sequenced on the Illumina HiSeq System as 87-base-pair reads. Turning to the authors' computational methods: A later analysis tallied 70 million to 100 million unique TCR beta chains across the 600 to 700 repertoires, and about 12 million of those chains were shared by two or more donors. Raw reads were error-corrected and collapsed into unique sequences with a nearest-neighbor algorithm that merged closely related sequences to remove PCR and sequencing errors. CDR3 sequences were aligned to IMGT reference sequences to assign V, D and J gene segments. For a sequence to be retained, a match of at least six nucleotides was required to both a V gene segment and a J gene segment. Rearrangements were called productive when the CDR3 lacked stop codons and stayed in frame with V and J; all others were non-productive. Following IMGT convention, CDR3 was defined as the stretch from the second conserved V-encoded cysteine to the conserved J-encoded phenylalanine. The earlier analysis of about 640 of the donors excluded any sequence lacking an unambiguous match to a single V gene segment. An earlier analysis of several hundred of the donors called V segments functional above 56.7% productive rearrangements and segregating when the between-donor standard deviation exceeded 5%. A statistical classification framework was built for diagnosing cytomegalovirus status from the catalog of TCR beta chain sequences. A later analysis assigned V and J genes by comparing TCR nucleotide sequences with IMGT/GENE-DB human TR gene sequences. In a later analysis, CDR3 sequences and most-parsimonious VDJ recombination scenarios were assigned using the TCRdist pipeline. In a later analysis, every TCR beta chain was defined by the combination of its CDR3 amino acid sequence and its V-gene family, and reads without a unique V-gene family were dropped. To address suspected cross-contamination and a sequencing artifact, a later analysis removed roughly 640 highly shared, low-generation-probability nucleotide sequences. In a later analysis, a clonal expansion index was calculated for each public chain from normalized within-repertoire ranks of inferred template counts. In a later analysis, generation probabilities were computed using a VDJ recombination model fitted to out-of-frame rearrangements, and the results were checked against IGoR. In a later analysis, hypergeometric tests were used to score TCR-TCR, TCR-HLA and TCR-CMV co-occurrence, with a repertoire-size bias correction applied to TCR pairs. False discovery rates were estimated in a later analysis by permuting HLA or CMV assignments 20 times. In a later analysis, co-occurring TCRs were grouped using DBSCAN, with TCRdist sequence similarity added in when clustering inside HLA-allele-positive subsets. Repertoires with fewer than 30,000 or more than 120,000 public chains were left out of co-occurrence clustering, as were a handful of repertoires with anomalous nucleotide sharing. TCRdb provides this immuneACCESS table in a form limited to in-frame rearrangements. Some clones are lacking; in checked studies, under half of them reflect an unresolved V gene, and why the rest are absent is not known. V, J and clone size are taken as reported in that table, and D and trimming were inferred from the DNA itself. In all, the sample holds more than 95,000 clones, and roughly 77% of those were seen once. Roughly 5% of the sample is held by the ten biggest clonotypes.

The cohort consisted of more than 650 healthy bone marrow donors. At the time of sampling, every cohort member was nominally healthy, though immune exposures that went unrecorded were likely present. The donor was CMV seropositive and was included in the group of 250 to 350 seropositive cohort members. A peripheral blood sample was provided by each donor, and peripheral blood mononuclear cells were used for TCR beta sequencing. The Qiagen DNeasy Blood Extraction Kit was used to extract genomic DNA from the blood cell samples. For CDR1 and CDR2, the germline V gene lists MNHNS and SASEGT. From cysteine to phenylalanine, the CDR3 is 14 amino acids long. The CDR3 DNA has 42 bases and is translated from base 1. V has 9 bases trimmed and J has 2 bases trimmed; junction bases matching no gene number 8.

The sequencing sample was made of PBMCs. This receptor was taken from a man aged 50-59 years in good health and CMV-seropositive. Recombination linked TRBV6-1 to TRBJ2-7; a stretch of 9 junction bases matches TRBD1. The bases read TGTGCCAGTCACCGGGACAGGGCCACCTACGAGCAGTACTTC. It specifies CASHRDRATYEQYF.